One sample yielded the 11 T cell receptor beta chains listed below, sequenced in a study of regulatory and conventional T cells in RAG deficiency. Libraries were prepared by immunoSEQ multiplex PCR; TCRdb keeps only in-frame clonotypes and omits some of them. The profile shows tens of thousands of clones, roughly 96% of them singletons. Genomic DNA came from blood conventional CD4+ T cells gated CD25-low CD127-high. The sample also formed part of further work on regulatory T cells. That source notes: Primers: 52 TRBV forward and 13 TRBJ reverse.

The sample taken for sequencing was CD25- CD4+ T cells sorted from blood. Receptors were obtained from a human donor in good health.

The chain employs TRBV6-5 and TRBJ2-3, with D possibly matching TRBD1 (6 bases). Germline CDR1 MNHEY, CDR2 SVGAGI. The CDR3 spans 16 residues. The V end lost 2 bases, the J end lost 3 bases, and 15 bases lay between the germline ends. CDR3: CASSYQGSKQTDTQYF. The CDR3 DNA reads as TGTGCCAGCAGTTACCAGGGGTCGAAGCAAACAGATACGCAGTATTTT.

This clone appeared a single time. At one of its ends the junction is not consistent with the germline gene, which may arise from a read error. Within the sample, other DNA sequences also encode this same CDR3. The J gene is TRBJ1-6, the V gene TRBV7-2, with 7 bases aligning to TRBD1. Germline values: CDR1 SGHTA, CDR2 FQGNSA. This CDR3 has 15 residues. The CDR3 coding sequence is TGTGCCAGCAGCTTCACCGGGACAGATAATTCCCCCCTCCACTTT. Translated: CASSFTGTDNSPLHF.

The rearrangement uses TRBV11-2 and TRBJ1-2; 11 bases are a match to TRBD1. With 3 bases clipped from V and 7 bases from J, the junction kept 7 bases outside the gene matches. CDR1 SGHAT and CDR2 FQNNGV come from the germline V gene. The CDR3 spans 15 residues. CDR3 nucleotide sequence: TGTGCCAGCAGCTTCCTTGGACAGGGGGCTGGTGGCTACACCTTC. It is translated as CASSFLGQGAGGYTF.

The chain has TRBV9 and TRBJ2-1; 14 nucleotides line up with TRBD2. The CDR3 is 18 residues long. Trimming at V came to 0 bases and at J to 4 bases, leaving 6 bases not matched to a gene. The germline V gene has CDR1 SGDLS and CDR2 YYNGEE. The CDR3 coding sequence is TGTGCCAGCAGCGTAGCCGGCGGGACTAGCGGGAGTTACAATGAGCAGTTCTTC. Translated: CASSVAGGTSGSYNEQFF.

The chain is built from TRBV5-6 and TRBJ2-7, with TRBD2 matching 8 bases. This CDR3 has 13 amino acids. CDR1 and CDR2 from the germline V gene are SGHDT and YYEEEE. V dropped 4 bases and J dropped 4; count of bases not matched to a gene: 4. The CDR3 is CASSRTSRYEQYF. As DNA, the CDR3 is TGTGCCAGCAGCCGGACTAGCCGTTACGAGCAGTACTTC.

This clone came up once. The gene calls are TRBV30 and TRBJ1-2; 7 bases match TRBD1. The CDR3 spans 14 residues. V gave up 4 bases and J gave up 0 bases; unmatched junction bases: 5. In germline, CDR1 is GTSNPN, CDR2 SVGIG (reference sequence). DNA of the CDR3: TGTGCCTGGAACATCGGGACAGCTAACTATGGCTACACCTTC. Residues: CAWNIGTANYGYTF.

The gene calls are TRBV5-1 and TRBJ1-2; 7 bases agree with TRBD1. This CDR3 is built from 12 residues. The V gene's germline CDR1 is SGHRS and CDR2 YFSETQ. V dropped 4 bases and J dropped 4; count of bases not matched to a gene: 1. In DNA form, the CDR3 reads TGCGCCAGCAGCGGGACAGCCTATGGCTACACCTTC. Protein product: CASSGTAYGYTF.

CDR3 in DNA: TGTGCCAGCAGCTTGGGATACAGGGTAGAACGGACTGAAGCTTTCTTT. Its translation: CASSLGYRVERTEAFF. The chain uses TRBV5-6 and TRBJ1-1; perhaps TRBD1 as D (6 bases). The CDR3 sequence is 16 residues long. CDR1 and CDR2 (germline): SGHDT, YYEEEE. Trimming stripped 0 bases from V and 5 bases from J, with 17 bases between.

Notes on this clone: An end of the junction differs from the germline gene, which may be a read error. This chain connects TRBV29-1 to TRBJ2-3; 7 nucleotides agree with TRBD1. The germline V gene encodes CDR1 SQVTM and CDR2 ANQGSEA. This CDR3 region has 11 residues. The CDR3 here is CSVELGGGRAF. In DNA form, the CDR3 reads TGCAGCGTTGAATTAGGGGGCGGGCGGGCTTTT.

The genes are TRBV6-4 and TRBJ2-1; D is undetermined. Looked up from germline, CDR1 is MRHNA and CDR2 is SNTAGT. This CDR3 region has 15 residues. V lost 5 bases to trimming and J lost 4 bases, with 15 bases between them. In nucleotides, the CDR3 is TGTGCCAGCAGTCCTGTGGCGGATTCTTACAATGAGCAGTTCTTC. Its protein is CASSPVADSYNEQFF.

The chain employs TRBV7-2 and TRBJ2-6; TRBD2 agrees at 8 bases. The CDR3 loop spans 15 amino acids. The germline V gene has CDR1 SGHTA and CDR2 FQGNSA. V shed 4 bases, J shed 2 bases, and the junction held 1 base outside the gene matches. The CDR3 sequence: CASSSGGAGANVLTF. The CDR3 DNA is TGTGCCAGCAGCTCGGGAGGGGCTGGGGCCAACGTCCTGACTTTC. Based on the CDR3 plus reference TRBV7-2 and TRBJ2-6, the full variable domain is GAGVSQSPSNKVTEKGKDVELRCDPISGHTALYWYRQSLGQGLEFLIYFQGNSAPDKSGLPSDRFSAERTGGSVSTLTIQRTQQEDSAVYLCASSSGGAGANVLTFGAGSRLTVL.